This T cell receptor beta chain appears in the sequencing data of a study of control samples from healthy donors and cancer patients (TCRdb year 2020). The germline V gene (reference sequence) yields GTSNPN for CDR1 and SVGIG for CDR2. V is shortened by 0 bases, J by 7 bases, and the region joining them spans 6 bases. Inclusive of the bounding cysteine and phenylalanine, the CDR3 is 11 residues long. CDR3 DNA is the only sequence kept; it has 33 bases, read in frame from the first base. The protocol used for the library was the immunoSEQ multiplex PCR assay. This is the immuneACCESS table as TCRdb keeps it, with only in-frame sequences that have V and J called. A part of the clones is gone; compared with another copy, unresolved V genes explain less than half, and the rest is unexplained. This sample holds over 120,000 clones; roughly 94% were observed only once. Of the sample, approximately 15% is held by the ten largest clones.

Worth noting for this clone: No cognate antigen has been identified for it. Per-base quality was not reported, and no clone a single base away is much larger than it. At the DNA level, this CDR3 is encoded by other sequences in the same sample as well.

The chain is assembled from TRBV30 and TRBJ1-2; the D segment cannot be called with confidence. The sequence derives from a man between 60 and 75 years old with colorectal cancer. Source material: PBMCs. This receptor carries the CDR3 CAWSVGGGYTF. The DNA sequence reads TGTGCCTGGAGTGTGGGCGGTGGCTACACCTTC.